This T cell receptor (beta chain) was sequenced during a study of cytomegalovirus exposure and HLA in healthy donors. Study information: Of some 400 genotyped donors, about 81% grouped in the Caucasian-associated ancestry cluster. Study findings and constraints: It was 150 to 200 TCR beta chains that were listed as cytomegalovirus-associated. The authors later found HLA-associated TCR beta chains more clonally expanded than equally common others.

In the PCR, 60 Vbeta and 13 Jbeta primers were used. The table came from immunoSEQ multiplex PCR; TCRdb's copy has only in-frame clones and leaves some out. The table lists under 130,000 clones, around 15% of them singletons. This clone was seen only a few times. The antigen is undetermined. V trimming: 5 bases; J trimming: 6 bases; junction bases outside the gene matches: 12. The CDR3 covers 16 residues. CDR1 KGHSH and CDR2 LQKENI come from the germline V gene. Sample: PBMCs. V usage is TRBV18 and J usage is TRBJ2-1; 8 nucleotides align to TRBD2. The receptor was isolated from a female donor in good health and CMV-seronegative. CDR3 in amino acids: CASSATGGSEGNEQFF. The CDR3 nucleotides are TGTGCCAGCTCAGCCACGGGGGGGAGTGAAGGCAATGAGCAGTTCTTC.